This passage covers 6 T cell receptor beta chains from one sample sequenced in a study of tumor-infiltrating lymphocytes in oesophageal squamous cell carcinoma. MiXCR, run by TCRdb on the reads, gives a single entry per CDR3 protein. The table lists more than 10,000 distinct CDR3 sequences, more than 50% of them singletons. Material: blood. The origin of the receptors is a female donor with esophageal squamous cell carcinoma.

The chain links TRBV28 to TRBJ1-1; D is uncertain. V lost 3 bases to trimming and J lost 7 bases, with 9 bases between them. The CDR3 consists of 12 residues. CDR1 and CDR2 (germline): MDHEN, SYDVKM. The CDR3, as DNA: TGTGCCAGCAGTTTGGGATGGGTTGAAGCTTTCTTT. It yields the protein CASSLGWVEAFF. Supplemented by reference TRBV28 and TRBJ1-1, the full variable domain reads DVKVTQSSRYLVKRTGEKVFLECVQDMDHENMFWYRQDPGLGLRLIYFSYDVKMKEKGDIPEGYSVSREKKERFSLILESASTNQTSMYLCASSLGWVEAFFGQGTRLTVV.

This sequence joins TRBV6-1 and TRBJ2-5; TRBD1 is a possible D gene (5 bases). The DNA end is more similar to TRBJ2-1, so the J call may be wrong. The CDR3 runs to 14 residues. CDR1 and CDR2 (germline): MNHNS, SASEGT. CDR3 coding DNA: TGTGCCAGCAGTCGGACAAGCTCCTACAATGAGCAGTTCTTC. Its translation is CASSRTSSYNEQFF.

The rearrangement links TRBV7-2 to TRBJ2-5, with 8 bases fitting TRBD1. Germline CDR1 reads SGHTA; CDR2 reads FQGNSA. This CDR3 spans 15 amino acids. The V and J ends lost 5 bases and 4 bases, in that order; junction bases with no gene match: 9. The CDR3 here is CASSLGQGVLETQYF. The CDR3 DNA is TGTGCCAGCAGCCTCGGACAGGGAGTCTTAGAGACCCAGTACTTC.

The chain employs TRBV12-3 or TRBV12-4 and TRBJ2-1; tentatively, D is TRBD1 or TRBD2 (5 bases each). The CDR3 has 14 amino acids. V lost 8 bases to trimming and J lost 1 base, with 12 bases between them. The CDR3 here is CASESGRSYNEQFF. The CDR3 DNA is TGTGCCAGCGAATCGGGACGGTCCTACAATGAGCAGTTCTTC.

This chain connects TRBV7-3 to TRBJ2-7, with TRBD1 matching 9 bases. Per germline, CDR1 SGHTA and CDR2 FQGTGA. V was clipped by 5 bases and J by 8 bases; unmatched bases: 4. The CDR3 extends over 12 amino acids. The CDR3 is CASSTTGGKQYF. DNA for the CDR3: TGTGCCAGCAGCACGACAGGGGGAAAGCAGTACTTC. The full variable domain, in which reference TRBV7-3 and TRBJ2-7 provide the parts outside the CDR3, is GAGVSQTPSNKVTEKGKYVELRCDPISGHTALYWYRQSLGQGPEFLIYFQGTGAADDSGLPNDRFFAVRPEGSVSTLKIQRTERGDSAVYLCASSTTGGKQYFGPGTRLTVT.

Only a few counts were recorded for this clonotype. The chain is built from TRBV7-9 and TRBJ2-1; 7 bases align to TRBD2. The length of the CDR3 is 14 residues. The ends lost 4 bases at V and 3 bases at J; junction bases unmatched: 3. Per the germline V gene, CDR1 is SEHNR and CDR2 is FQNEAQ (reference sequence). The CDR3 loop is CASSSAGNYNEQFF. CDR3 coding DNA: TGTGCCAGCAGCTCAGCGGGAAACTACAATGAGCAGTTCTTC.